One sample yielded the 20 T cell receptor beta chains listed below, sequenced in a study of blood T cells in healthy people across ages. It was with a sample-barcoded 5' primer and a J-beta primer mix that a second PCR of about 6 to 12 cycles was run. TCRdb independently ran MiXCR on the 5' RACE reads; one entry per CDR3 protein. The sample yields over 500,000 distinct CDR3 sequences, around 27% seen once. These data also featured in a second study, about T cells of mothers and their children.

Sequenced: blood. These receptors were obtained from a boy aged 2 to 10 in good health.

The gene calls are TRBV29-1 and TRBJ2-5, with 10 bases that match TRBD1. This CDR3 region has 13 residues. Germline V gene lookup returns CDR1 SQVTM and CDR2 ANQGSEA. V lost 6 bases and J lost 5; bases outside the gene matches: 6. The CDR3 loop reads CSVGDRGGETQYF. In DNA, the CDR3 is TGCAGCGTAGGGGACAGGGGAGGGGAGACCCAGTACTTC.

This clonotype has just a few counts. J is TRBJ2-2 and V is TRBV12-3 or TRBV12-4; TRBD2 is a possible D gene (5 bases). The CDR3 extends over 12 amino acids. The ends were cut back, 10 bases at V and 5 bases at J, with 11 bases in the middle. The chain's CDR3 is CATRGPTGELFF. The CDR3 bases are TGTGCCACCCGCGGGCCGACCGGGGAGCTGTTTTTT.

The V gene is TRBV7-2, the J gene TRBJ1-4; D call uncertain. The germline V gene encodes CDR1 SGHTA and CDR2 FQGNSA. CDR3 length: 14 amino acids. Trimming stripped 1 base from V and 9 bases from J, with 12 bases between. Here the CDR3 DNA reads TGTGCCAGCAGCTTAGAGGGCAATATGAAAAAACTGTTTTTT. Its translation: CASSLEGNMKKLFF. The full variable domain, rest sourced from reference TRBV7-2 and TRBJ1-4, is GAGVSQSPSNKVTEKGKDVELRCDPISGHTALYWYRQSLGQGLEFLIYFQGNSAPDKSGLPSDRFSAERTGGSVSTLTIQRTQQEDSAVYLCASSLEGNMKKLFFGSGTQLSVL.

The chain is built from TRBV27 and TRBJ2-3; 8 nucleotides line up with TRBD1. This CDR3 is built from 14 residues. V was clipped by 6 bases and J by 6 bases; unmatched bases: 8. From germline, CDR1 is MNHEY and CDR2 SMNVEV (reference sequence). Written as DNA, the CDR3 is TGTGCCAGCAGAAAACAGGGGGGAATCGATACGCAGTATTTT. The encoded protein is CASRKQGGIDTQYF.

This clonotype was observed a few times. The chain couples TRBV2 to TRBJ2-3; 13 positions agree with TRBD2. Losses at the gene ends were 4 bases for V and 0 bases for J; bases not matched to a gene: 4. Germline V CDR1 and CDR2: SNHLY, FYNNEI. There are 17 residues in the CDR3. CDR3 loop: CASSGLAGGRSTDTQYF. CDR3 coding DNA: TGTGCCAGCAGTGGACTAGCGGGGGGCAGGAGCACAGATACGCAGTATTTT.

There are a few counts of this clonotype. The CDR3 DNA sequence: TGCGCCAGCAGCCTGAACAGGGTTGAGGACGAGCAGTACTTC. Translated, it gives CASSLNRVEDEQYF. The genes are TRBV5-1 and TRBJ2-5, with D tentatively TRBD1 (6 bases). The DNA matches TRBJ2-7 better at its end, which makes the J call doubtful. The length of the CDR3 is 14 residues. Germline V gene lookup returns CDR1 SGHRS and CDR2 YFSETQ.

This clonotype was seen more than once but under ten times. V is TRBV20-1 and J is TRBJ2-5, with D possibly being TRBD2 (6 bases). Trimming removed 4 bases from V and 2 bases from J, with 14 bases in between. The V gene's germline CDR1 is DFQATT and CDR2 SNEGSKA (reference sequence). This CDR3 contains 14 residues. The CDR3 sequence is CSATGTDTQETQYF. Here the CDR3 DNA reads TGCAGTGCTACAGGGACTGACACACAAGAGACCCAGTACTTC.

V usage is TRBV11-2 and J usage is TRBJ2-5; D perhaps matches TRBD1 (6 bases). This CDR3 spans 15 amino acids. V lost 2 bases and J lost 3, with 13 bases in between. Germline V gene sequence: CDR1 SGHAT, CDR2 FQNNGV. This chain's CDR3 is CASSLRPRTEETQYF. In DNA, the CDR3 is TGTGCCAGCAGCTTACGGCCCCGGACAGAAGAGACCCAGTACTTC.

The rearrangement links TRBV2 to TRBJ2-4; no reliable D call. V lost 5 bases and J 7 bases, leaving 6 bases between the germline ends. This CDR3 has 11 residues. CDR1 and CDR2 (germline): SNHLY, FYNNEI. The chain's CDR3 is CASSFTNIQYF. DNA of the CDR3: TGTGCCAGCAGTTTTACGAACATTCAGTACTTC.

This clonotype was picked up a small number of times. V and J are TRBV3-1 and TRBJ1-6; D is unclear. There are 13 residues in the CDR3. The germline V and J ends were trimmed by 0 bases and 7 bases, with 4 bases remaining between them. CDR1 and CDR2 (germline): LGHDT, YNNKEL (reference sequence). CDR3 in DNA: TGTGCCAGCAGCCAAGAAATGAATTCACCCCTCCACTTT. Translating it yields CASSQEMNSPLHF.

The rearrangement joins TRBV7-2 to TRBJ2-7; D ambiguous. TRBJ2-1 explains the end of the DNA better; the J call may be wrong. The CDR3 totals 13 residues. Germline assignment: CDR1 SGHTA and CDR2 FQGNSA. This chain's CDR3 is CASSLGVGDQQFF. The CDR3 DNA reads as TGTGCCAGCAGCTTAGGAGTAGGCGACCAGCAGTTCTTC.

This rearrangement joins TRBV5-1 to TRBJ2-1; 8 bases are a match to TRBD1. The trim removed 7 bases at V and 4 bases at J, leaving 10 bases unmatched. Looked up from germline, CDR1 is SGHRS and CDR2 is YFSETQ. This CDR3 contains 15 residues. Written as DNA, the CDR3 is TGCGCCAGCCGCACCGTCGACAGGGGATACAATGAGCAGTTCTTC. Its translation: CASRTVDRGYNEQFF.

This clonotype was counted between two and nine times. The V call is TRBV20-1, the J call TRBJ2-5, with unresolved D. The CDR3 contains 11 residues. The germline V gene has CDR1 DFQATT and CDR2 SNEGSKA (reference sequence). V was trimmed by 4 bases and J by 4 bases, leaving 7 bases between them. CDR3 loop: CSATGRETQYF. The DNA for the CDR3 is TGCAGTGCTACCGGGCGAGAGACCCAGTACTTC.

This clonotype was detected a few times. Here the CDR3 reads CSVTQGGTDTQYF. As DNA, the CDR3 is TGCAGCGTAACCCAGGGCGGCACAGATACGCAGTATTTT. V gene TRBV29-1 combines with J gene TRBJ2-3; TRBD1 is a possible D gene (5 bases). The CDR3 spans 13 residues. Trimming pared 6 bases from V and 1 base from J, leaving 11 bases between. In germline, CDR1 is SQVTM, CDR2 ANQGSEA.

The chain uses TRBV18 and TRBJ2-5; D is ambiguous. Germline CDR1 reads KGHSH; CDR2 reads LQKENI. Trimming shortened V by 0 bases and J by 4 bases, and 6 bases separated the two germline ends. The CDR3 has 13 amino acids. The CDR3: CASSPPSLETQYF. The DNA of the CDR3 is TGTGCCAGCTCACCACCCAGTCTAGAGACCCAGTACTTC.

This clonotype was recorded a few times. The chain couples TRBV3-1 to TRBJ2-7; no reliable D call. The CDR3 has 13 residues. V lost 3 bases and J lost 6, with 12 bases in between. The germline CDR1 and CDR2 sequences are LGHDT and YNNKEL (reference sequence). The CDR3: CASSHPSSSEQYF. As DNA, the CDR3 is TGTGCCAGCAGCCATCCGTCGAGCAGCGAGCAGTACTTC.

The V gene is TRBV10-3, the J gene TRBJ2-2; 7 nucleotides agree with TRBD1. This CDR3 region has 13 residues. Germline V gives CDR1 ENHRY, CDR2 SYGVKD. With V trimmed by 5 bases and J by 6 bases, 3 bases remained unmatched. The CDR3 is CAISPTGSGELFF. In DNA form, the CDR3 reads TGTGCCATCAGTCCGACAGGGTCCGGGGAGCTGTTTTTT.

The chain links TRBV20-1 to TRBJ2-5; 7 bases are shared with TRBD2. CDR1 is DFQATT and CDR2 is SNEGSKA in the germline V gene (reference sequence). J was trimmed by 4 bases and V by 0 bases; bases with no gene match: 8. CDR3 length: 15 amino acids. CDR3 coding DNA: TGCAGTGCTAGAGATTTAAGAGGGAGGGGAGAGACCCAGTACTTC. Translating gives CSARDLRGRGETQYF.

This clonotype was recorded a few times. The rearrangement joins TRBV28 to TRBJ1-2; 7 bases line up with TRBD1. The CDR3 totals 13 residues. The V gene's germline CDR1 is MDHEN and CDR2 SYDVKM. The ends lost 11 bases at V and 3 bases at J; junction bases unmatched: 9. The CDR3 sequence is CAAGQVRDYGYTF. DNA of the CDR3: TGTGCCGCCGGACAGGTCCGAGACTATGGCTACACCTTC.

This clonotype has a handful of counts. CDR3 sequence: CASSFGAGEEETQYF. DNA of the CDR3: TGCGCCAGCAGCTTTGGAGCGGGGGAGGAAGAGACCCAGTACTTC. The chain carries TRBV5-1 and TRBJ2-5; 8 nucleotides match TRBD2. CDR1 and CDR2 from the germline V gene are SGHRS and YFSETQ. The J segment lost 3 bases and the V segment lost 2 bases, leaving 6 bases of the junction unmatched. The CDR3 is made up of 15 amino acids.